Listed here are 5 T cell receptor beta chains from one sample, sequenced in a study of blood T cell repertoires in COVID-19. Repertoires were generated with immunoSEQ multiplex PCR, while TCRdb's copy carries only in-frame clones and drops some. Among around 250,000 clones listed, over 75% were seen once. Sequences were obtained from PBMCs or T cells enriched from blood (not recorded which). These receptors all come from a woman aged 45-60 years who had recovered from COVID-19.

CDR3 in DNA: TGTGCCAGCAGGGACAGGGGCCTCTCTGAAGCTTTCTTT. Translated: CASRDRGLSEAFF. The rearrangement joins TRBV2 to TRBJ1-1; 9 bases fit TRBD1. The CDR3 extends over 13 amino acids. Germline lookup yields CDR1 SNHLY and CDR2 FYNNEI. Trimming removed 6 bases from V and 6 bases from J; junction bases left unmatched: 5.

This chain joins TRBV27 and TRBJ2-7; D ambiguous. V lost 5 bases to trimming and J lost 7 bases, with 18 bases between them. CDR1 is MNHEY and CDR2 is SMNVEV in the germline V gene (reference sequence). CDR3 length: 14 amino acids. The CDR3 loop reads CASSPRSGSDEQYF. The CDR3 DNA reads TGTGCCAGCAGTCCCCGATCGGGTTCGGATGAGCAGTACTTC.

The sample holds one count of this clone. This chain uses TRBV27 with TRBJ1-1; the D gene is possibly TRBD1 (5 bases). The germline V and J ends were trimmed by 6 bases and 1 base, with 9 bases remaining between them. This CDR3 has 13 residues. CDR1 and CDR2 from the germline V gene are MNHEY and SMNVEV (reference sequence). Here the CDR3 DNA reads TGTGCCAGCAGATTGGGGGGGAACACTGAAGCTTTCTTT. Its translation is CASRLGGNTEAFF.

Here the CDR3 DNA reads TGTGCCAGCAGCTTAGTGGCCAGCGGGAGAATGGCCGGGGAGCTGTTTTTT. The encoded protein is CASSLVASGRMAGELFF. The genes are TRBV11-2 and TRBJ2-2; the match to TRBD2 covers 8 bases. Germline CDR1 reads SGHAT; CDR2 reads FQNNGV. There are 17 residues in the CDR3. The V gene end was trimmed by 1 base and the J gene end by 6 bases; junction bases not matched to a gene: 10. The entire variable domain, with the rest obtained from reference TRBV11-2 and TRBJ2-2, is as follows: EAGVAQSPRYKIIEKRQSVAFWCNPISGHATLYWYQQILGQGPKLLIQFQNNGVVDDSQLPKDRFSAERLKGVDSTLKIQPAKLEDSAVYLCASSLVASGRMAGELFFGEGSRLTVL.

V gene TRBV5-1 combines with J gene TRBJ1-6; 11 nucleotides agree with TRBD1. The CDR3 is 15 amino acids. V shed 3 bases and J 8 bases; nucleotides not matched to a gene: 4. CDR1 SGHRS and CDR2 YFSETQ come from the germline V gene. CDR3: CASSSRTGGDSPLHF. The CDR3 DNA is TGCGCCAGCAGCTCGCGGACAGGGGGCGATTCACCCCTCCACTTT.